This record concerns one TCR beta chain sequence. The CDR3 runs 17 residues. J was trimmed by 4 bases and V by 0 bases; bases with no gene match: 8. Germline V CDR1 and CDR2: ENHRY, SYGVKD. This sample is part of a study of shared clonotypes between healthy human individuals. Healthy HIV-negative adults without recent acute infections or vaccinations served as donors. Assay used: immunoSEQ multiplex PCR; TCRdb lists only in-frame clones, some missing. The sample has about 2.4 million clones, 80% to 95% seen once. The chain couples TRBV10-3 to TRBJ2-7; TRBD2 matches 11 bases. Material for sequencing was naive CD4+ T cells from PBMCs. Subset described: CD45RA+ positively selected. The receptor was derived from a man aged 18 to 30 in good health. Some clones in this sample may be carry-over from other donors' samples. The CDR3 loop is CAISESALAGEAYEQYF. For the CDR3, the DNA is TGTGCCATCAGTGAGTCGGCACTAGCGGGAGAGGCGTACGAGCAGTACTTC.